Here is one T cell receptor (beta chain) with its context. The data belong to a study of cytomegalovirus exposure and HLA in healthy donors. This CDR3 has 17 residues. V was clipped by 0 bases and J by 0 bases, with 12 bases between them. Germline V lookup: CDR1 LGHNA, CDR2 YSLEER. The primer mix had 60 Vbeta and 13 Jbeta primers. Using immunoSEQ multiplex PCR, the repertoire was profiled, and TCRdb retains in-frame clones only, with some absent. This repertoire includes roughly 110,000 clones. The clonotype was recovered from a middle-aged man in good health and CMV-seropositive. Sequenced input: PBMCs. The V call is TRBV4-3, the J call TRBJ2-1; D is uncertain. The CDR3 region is CASSQDRVFSSYNEQFF. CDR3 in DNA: TGCGCCAGCAGCCAAGATCGGGTCTTTAGCTCCTACAATGAGCAGTTCTTC.